This T cell receptor (beta chain) came from a study of cytomegalovirus exposure and HLA in healthy donors. Study-level information: In a later analysis, it was reported that the roughly 120 validation repertoires had been produced on the same platform as the roughly 700 repertoires belonging to the first cohort. Points from the study as a whole: CMV antigen specificity was confirmed in vitro for a few CMV-associated chains.

TCRdb's table, derived via immunoSEQ multiplex PCR, lists solely in-frame clones and lacks some. Of around 86,000 clones listed, around 93% are singletons. Of note for this clone: Its antigen is unidentified.

The V and J ends lost 6 bases and 6 bases, in that order; junction bases with no gene match: 4. The CDR3 contains 13 residues. Germline CDR1 is LNHDA and CDR2 is SQIVND (reference sequence). The origin of this receptor is a woman aged 25 to 39 in good health and CMV-seropositive. The specimen sequenced was PBMCs. This sequence joins TRBV19 and TRBJ2-2; 7 nucleotides agree with TRBD2. CDR3 DNA sequence: TGTGCCAGTAGCGGGAGGAGGGCCGGGGAGCTGTTTTTT. Its translation: CASSGRRAGELFF.